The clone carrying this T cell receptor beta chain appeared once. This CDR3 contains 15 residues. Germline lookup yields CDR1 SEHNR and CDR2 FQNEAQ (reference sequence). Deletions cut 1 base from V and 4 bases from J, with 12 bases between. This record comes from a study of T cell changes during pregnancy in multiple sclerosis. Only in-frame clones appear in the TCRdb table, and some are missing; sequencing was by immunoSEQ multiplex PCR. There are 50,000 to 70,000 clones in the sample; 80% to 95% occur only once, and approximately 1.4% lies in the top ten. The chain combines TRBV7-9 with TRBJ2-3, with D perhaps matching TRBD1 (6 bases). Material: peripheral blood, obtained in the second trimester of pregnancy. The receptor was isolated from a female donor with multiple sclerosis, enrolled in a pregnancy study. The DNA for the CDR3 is TGTGCCAGCAGCTTAGTACAGGGTAACTCAGATACGCAGTATTTT. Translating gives CASSLVQGNSDTQYF.